One and the same sample provided the 18 T cell receptor beta chains below, sequenced in a study of blood T cells in healthy people across ages. Combining a sample-barcoded 5' primer with a J-beta primer mix, a second PCR ran for roughly 7 to 12 cycles. TCRdb passed the 5' RACE reads through MiXCR, listing each CDR3 protein once. This table has approximately 810,000 distinct CDR3 sequences, 25% to 30% appearing once. Sequencing was carried out using blood. The origin of the receptors is a woman older than 75 in good health.

The sample holds many counts of this clonotype. The chain is built from TRBV20-1 and TRBJ2-4, with a weak D call TRBD2 (6 bases). This CDR3 comprises 17 residues. The germline CDR1 and CDR2 sequences are DFQATT and SNEGSKA (reference sequence). V lost 3 bases to trimming and J lost 0 bases, with 18 bases between them. The CDR3 nucleotides read TGCAGTGCTAGGGGGGGTGGGACCCCCTTAGCCAAAAACATTCAGTACTTC. It specifies CSARGGGTPLAKNIQYF.

This chain uses TRBV12-3 or TRBV12-4 with TRBJ2-2; tentative D call: TRBD2 (6 bases). V shed 7 bases and J shed 16 bases, with 25 bases lying between them. This CDR3 contains 14 residues. The CDR3 nucleotides are TGTGCCAGCACTAAGGGAATGAACACCGGGGAGGAGTTTTTT. This gives the protein CASTKGMNTGEEFF.

There are a few counts of this clonotype. V usage is TRBV14 and J usage is TRBJ2-7; 11 nucleotides align to TRBD2. There are 15 residues in the CDR3. J was trimmed by 7 bases and V by 1 base; bases with no gene match: 6. Germline assignment: CDR1 SGHDN and CDR2 FVKESK. The CDR3 protein is CASSQVAGGPREQYF. DNA for the CDR3: TGTGCCAGCAGCCAAGTAGCGGGGGGGCCTCGGGAGCAGTACTTC. The whole variable domain, remainder taken from reference TRBV14 and TRBJ2-7, is EAGVTQFPSHSVIEKGQTVTLRCDPISGHDNLYWYRRVMGKEIKFLLHFVKESKQDESGMPNNRFLAERTGGTYSTLKVQPAELEDSGVYFCASSQVAGGPREQYFGPGTRLTVT.

The rearrangement links TRBV6-2 or TRBV6-3 to TRBJ1-3; 7 nucleotides line up with TRBD1. This CDR3 comprises 13 residues. V was clipped by 6 bases and J by 7 bases; unmatched bases: 6. CDR1 and CDR2 from the germline V gene are MNHEY and SVGEGT. The CDR3 bases are TGTGCCAGCAGCGAGCAGGGGGAGAACACCATATATTTT. It encodes CASSEQGENTIYF.

This clonotype showed up many times. The chain employs TRBV29-1 and TRBJ2-1; D uncertain. V lost 4 bases, J lost 9 bases, and 13 bases lay in between. Germline V gene data show CDR1 as SQVTM and CDR2 as ANQGSEA. The CDR3 is 12 residues long. This CDR3 is CSVAIDRLEQFF. Here the CDR3 DNA reads TGCAGCGTTGCTATCGATCGCCTTGAGCAGTTCTTC.

Notes on this clonotype: This may be a read error, as it is one base from a much larger clone. The J gene is TRBJ2-7, the V gene TRBV20-1, with 7 bases lining up with TRBD2. This CDR3 has 14 residues. V shed 0 bases and J 7 bases; nucleotides not matched to a gene: 9. Germline CDR1 is DFQATT and CDR2 is SNEGSKA (reference sequence). CDR3 DNA: TGCAGTGCTAGAGAGGGCGGGGGATACAATGAGCAGTACTTC. Its protein is CSAREGGGYNEQYF.

This clonotype was observed at least ten times. The V call is TRBV6-1, the J call TRBJ2-2; maybe TRBD2 (5 bases). With 4 bases removed from V and 1 base from J, the gap between germline ends came to 10 bases. CDR3 length equals 15 residues. Germline V gives CDR1 MNHNS, CDR2 SASEGT. CDR3 DNA: TGTGCCAGCAGTGGTCGGACTGGGAACACCGGGGAGCTGTTTTTT. Residues: CASSGRTGNTGELFF.

A remark on this clonotype: This may come from a read error, since a much larger clone is one base off. The V and J genes are TRBV28 and TRBJ2-3; 15 bases fit TRBD2. This CDR3 region has 16 residues. The germline V gene has CDR1 MDHEN and CDR2 SYDVKM. Trimming at V came to 6 bases and at J to 3 bases, leaving 4 bases not matched to a gene. The CDR3 nucleotides are TGTGCCAGCAGCTGGACTAGCGGGGGGGCAACAGATACGCAGTATTTT. Translated: CASSWTSGGATDTQYF.

The chain combines TRBV18 with TRBJ2-1; D unresolved. Germline CDR1 KGHSH, CDR2 LQKENI. CDR3 length: 14 amino acids. Trimming pared 3 bases from V and 0 bases from J, leaving 6 bases between. The CDR3, as DNA: TGTGCCAGCTCACCGGGATACTCCTACAATGAGCAGTTCTTC. It encodes CASSPGYSYNEQFF.

This clonotype was counted at least ten times. This chain uses TRBV12-3 or TRBV12-4 with TRBJ2-7; 10 bases align to TRBD1. The CDR3 contains 15 residues. The J segment lost 3 bases and the V segment lost 4 bases, leaving 6 bases of the junction unmatched. The CDR3 sequence is CASSSPGQGNYEQYF. In nucleotides, the CDR3 is TGTGCCAGCAGTTCACCGGGACAGGGGAACTACGAGCAGTACTTC.

As regards this clonotype: A much larger clone is a single base away; this may be a read error. The chain couples TRBV6-1 to TRBJ2-5; TRBD1 matches at 10 bases. V gave up 5 bases and J gave up 5 bases; unmatched junction bases: 11. CDR1 is MNHNS, CDR2 SASEGT, per germline. This CDR3 comprises 16 residues. The DNA of the CDR3 is TGTGCCAGCAGTCCCGGGACAGGGGCCAGTGGGGAGACCCAGTACTTC. Protein sequence: CASSPGTGASGETQYF.

In its sample, this clonotype was seen a few times. The chain uses TRBV3-1 and TRBJ1-6, with D perhaps matching TRBD1 (6 bases). Trimming removed 1 base at V and 9 bases at J, with 13 bases between. The length of the CDR3 is 15 residues. Germline V gene data show CDR1 as LGHDT and CDR2 as YNNKEL (reference sequence). CDR3 region: CASSQGTAVGSPLHF. CDR3 bases: TGTGCCAGCAGCCAAGGGACAGCCGTTGGTTCACCCCTCCACTTT.

This clonotype has a count of ten or more. CDR3 loop: CASSQGLSNQPQHF. DNA for the CDR3: TGCGCCAGCAGCCAGGGCTTAAGCAATCAGCCCCAGCATTTT. The chain uses TRBV4-3 and TRBJ1-5; D gene ambiguous. Trimming removed 3 bases from V and 1 base from J, with 7 bases in between. CDR1 is LGHNA, CDR2 YSLEER, per germline. The CDR3 consists of 14 residues.

The chain recombines TRBV12-3 or TRBV12-4 with TRBJ1-1, with 9 bases lining up with TRBD1. The CDR3 extends over 15 amino acids. With V trimmed by 4 bases and J by 5 bases, 8 bases remained unmatched. The CDR3: CASSSGTGRRTEAFF. The DNA of the CDR3 is TGTGCCAGCAGTTCCGGGACAGGGAGGAGGACTGAAGCTTTCTTT.

The chain has TRBV10-3 and TRBJ1-6; a weak D match, TRBD1 (6 bases). Germline CDR1 is ENHRY and CDR2 is SYGVKD. The V end was cut by 6 bases, the J end by 7 bases, with 19 bases between. The CDR3 totals 16 residues. The CDR3 loop is CAIRGGGGVVNSPLHF. The CDR3 nucleotides are TGTGCCATCAGGGGAGGTGGGGGCGTCGTGAATTCACCCCTCCACTTT.

This clonotype was recorded many times. The DNA for the CDR3 is TGTGCCAGCAGTCCCTTGCCGTCCGGGGCCAACGTCCTGACTTTC. It specifies CASSPLPSGANVLTF. The J gene is TRBJ2-6, the V gene TRBV6-5; no definite D call. This CDR3 is 15 amino acids long. CDR1 and CDR2 (germline): MNHEY, SVGAGI. V was trimmed by 5 bases and J by 4 bases, leaving 12 bases between them.

This clonotype showed up many times. V and J are TRBV6-6 and TRBJ2-3; the D call may be TRBD1 or TRBD2 (5 bases each). The V gene's germline CDR1 is MNHNY and CDR2 SVGAGI (reference sequence). The CDR3 sequence is 15 residues long. Trimming cost V 2 bases and J 3 bases, with 12 bases left between them. The CDR3 region is CASSYGGRGTDTQYF. The CDR3 bases are TGTGCCAGCAGTTACGGGGGTCGGGGTACAGATACGCAGTATTTT.

A note on this clonotype: A clone one base away is much larger, so this may be a read error. The chain couples TRBV24-1 to TRBJ2-1, with TRBD1 identical over 8 bases. CDR1 is KGHDR, CDR2 SFDVKD, per germline. CDR3 length equals 19 residues. The CDR3 loop is CTTSDYLRTGYFTVDEQFF. The CDR3 DNA sequence: TGTACCACCAGTGATTATCTTAGGACAGGGTATTTTACCGTCGATGAGCAGTTCTTC.